This TCR beta chain is from a study of patients and donors after allogeneic stem cell transplantation. There are a few counts of this clonotype. V gave up 8 bases and J gave up 3 bases, with 13 bases separating them. CDR3 length equals 12 residues. CDR1 is DFQATT and CDR2 is SNEGSKA in the germline V gene (reference sequence). TCRdb used MiXCR to reprocess the RT-PCR reads, holding one entry per CDR3 protein. The table lists roughly 200,000 distinct CDR3 sequences, around two fifths of them singletons. This TCR was recovered from a human donor who was either an allogeneic HSCT recipient or a stem cell or donor lymphocyte infusion donor (not recorded which). It is not recorded whose cells these are; they may come from a transplant donor. The chain links TRBV20-1 to TRBJ1-1; D call uncertain. The specimen sequenced was blood, either unsorted or a sorted T cell fraction (not recorded which). DNA of the CDR3: TGCAGTCTTCAGGATAGGGACACTGAAGCTTTCTTT. It specifies CSLQDRDTEAFF.